This T cell receptor (beta chain) is drawn from a study of beta chain features in type 1 diabetes. Expressed TCRB transcripts were sequenced after all isolated RNA was converted to cDNA. Generated by immunoSEQ multiplex PCR, the TCRdb table keeps only in-frame clones and is missing some. The table shows hundreds of thousands of clones, with about 32% occurring only once. Sorting based on CD45RO/CCR7/CD25/CD127/CD95/CD27 separated CD4+ naive, central memory, regulatory and stem cell-like memory cells. Each sorted fraction was over 95% pure. This CDR3 spans 14 amino acids. Trimming removed 0 bases from V and 1 base from J, with 10 bases in between. Germline CDR1 is GTSNPN and CDR2 is SVGIG (reference sequence). This clone has a handful of counts.

The chain combines TRBV30 with TRBJ2-7, with a possible D match to TRBD1 (5 bases). The material sequenced was naive CD4+ T cells from blood. This receptor was taken from a man younger than 35 in good health. The CDR3 loop is CAWSVRRGSYEQYF. The DNA of the CDR3 is TGTGCCTGGAGTGTAAGAAGGGGTTCCTACGAGCAGTACTTC.